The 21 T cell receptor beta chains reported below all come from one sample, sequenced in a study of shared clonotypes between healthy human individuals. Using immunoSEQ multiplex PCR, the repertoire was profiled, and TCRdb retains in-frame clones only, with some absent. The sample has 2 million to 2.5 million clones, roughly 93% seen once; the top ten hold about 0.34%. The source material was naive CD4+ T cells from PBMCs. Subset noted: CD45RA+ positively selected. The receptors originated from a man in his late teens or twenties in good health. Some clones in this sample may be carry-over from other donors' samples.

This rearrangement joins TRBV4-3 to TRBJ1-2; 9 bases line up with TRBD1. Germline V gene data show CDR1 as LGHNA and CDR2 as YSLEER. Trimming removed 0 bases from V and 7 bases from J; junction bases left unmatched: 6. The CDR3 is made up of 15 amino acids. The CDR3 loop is CASSQENRGLGGYTF. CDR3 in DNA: TGCGCCAGCAGCCAAGAAAACAGGGGGCTGGGTGGCTACACCTTC.

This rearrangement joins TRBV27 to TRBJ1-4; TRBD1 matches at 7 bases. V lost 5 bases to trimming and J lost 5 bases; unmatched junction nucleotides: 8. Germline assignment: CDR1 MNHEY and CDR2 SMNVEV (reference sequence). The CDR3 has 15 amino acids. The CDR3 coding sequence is TGTGCCAGCAGTGTAGGGACAGCCCTCAATGAAAAACTGTTTTTT. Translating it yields CASSVGTALNEKLFF.

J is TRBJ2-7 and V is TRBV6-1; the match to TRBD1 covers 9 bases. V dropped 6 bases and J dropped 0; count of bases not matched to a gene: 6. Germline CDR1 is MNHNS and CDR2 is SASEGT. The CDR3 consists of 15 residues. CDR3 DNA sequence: TGTGCCAGCAGAACCGGACAGGGGAGCTCCTACGAGCAGTACTTC. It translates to CASRTGQGSSYEQYF.

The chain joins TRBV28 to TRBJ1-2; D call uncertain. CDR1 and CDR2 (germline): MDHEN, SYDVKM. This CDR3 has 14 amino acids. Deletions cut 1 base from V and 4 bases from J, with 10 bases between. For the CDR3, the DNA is TGTGCCAGCAGTTTATTGAGGGATACCTATGGCTACACCTTC. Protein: CASSLLRDTYGYTF.

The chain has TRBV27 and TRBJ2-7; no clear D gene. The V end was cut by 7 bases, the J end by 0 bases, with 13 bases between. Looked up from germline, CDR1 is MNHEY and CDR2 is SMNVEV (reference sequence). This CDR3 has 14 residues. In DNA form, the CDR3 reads TGTGCCAGCAAACGAAGACCGGACTCCTACGAGCAGTACTTC. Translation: CASKRRPDSYEQYF.

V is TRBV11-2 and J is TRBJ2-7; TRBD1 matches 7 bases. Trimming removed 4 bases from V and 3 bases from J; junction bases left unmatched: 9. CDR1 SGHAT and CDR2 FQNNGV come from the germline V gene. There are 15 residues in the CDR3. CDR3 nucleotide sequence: TGTGCCAGCAGCTCGAAGGGACAGATATTCTACGAGCAGTACTTC. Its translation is CASSSKGQIFYEQYF.

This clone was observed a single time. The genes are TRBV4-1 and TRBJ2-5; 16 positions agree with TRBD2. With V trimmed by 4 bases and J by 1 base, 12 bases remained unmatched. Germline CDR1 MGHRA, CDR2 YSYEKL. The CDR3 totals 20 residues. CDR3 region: CASSLSSSGTSGRAQETQYF. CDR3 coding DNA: TGCGCCAGCAGCCTTTCCTCCTCCGGGACTAGCGGGAGGGCCCAAGAGACCCAGTACTTC.

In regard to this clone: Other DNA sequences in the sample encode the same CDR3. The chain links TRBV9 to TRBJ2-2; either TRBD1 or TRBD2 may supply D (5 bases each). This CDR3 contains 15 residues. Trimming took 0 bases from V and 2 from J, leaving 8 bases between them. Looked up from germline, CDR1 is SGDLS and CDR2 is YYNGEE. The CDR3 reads CASSVDGGNTGELFF. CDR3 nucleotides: TGTGCCAGCAGCGTAGATGGGGGTAACACCGGGGAGCTGTTTTTT.

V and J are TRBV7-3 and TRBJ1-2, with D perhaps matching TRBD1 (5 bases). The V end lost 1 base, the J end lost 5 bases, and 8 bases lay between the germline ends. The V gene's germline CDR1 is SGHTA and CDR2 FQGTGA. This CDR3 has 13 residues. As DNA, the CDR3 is TGTGCCAGCAGCTTAATTACAGGTTATGGCTACACCTTC. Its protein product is CASSLITGYGYTF. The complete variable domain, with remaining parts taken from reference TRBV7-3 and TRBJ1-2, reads GAGVSQTPSNKVTEKGKYVELRCDPISGHTALYWYRQSLGQGPEFLIYFQGTGAADDSGLPNDRFFAVRPEGSVSTLKIQRTERGDSAVYLCASSLITGYGYTFGSGTRLTVV.

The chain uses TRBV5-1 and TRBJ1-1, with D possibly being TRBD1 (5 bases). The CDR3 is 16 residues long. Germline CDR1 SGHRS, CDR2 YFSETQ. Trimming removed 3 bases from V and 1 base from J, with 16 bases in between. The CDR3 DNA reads TGCGCCAGCAGCTCACTACCGGGGCCAGGGAACACTGAAGCTTTCTTT. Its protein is CASSSLPGPGNTEAFF.

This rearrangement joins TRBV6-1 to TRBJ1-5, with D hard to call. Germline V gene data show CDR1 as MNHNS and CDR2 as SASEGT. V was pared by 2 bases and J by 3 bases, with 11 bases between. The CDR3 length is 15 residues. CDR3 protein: CASSETLRYNQPQHF. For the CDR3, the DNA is TGTGCCAGCAGTGAAACCCTCCGGTACAATCAGCCCCAGCATTTT.

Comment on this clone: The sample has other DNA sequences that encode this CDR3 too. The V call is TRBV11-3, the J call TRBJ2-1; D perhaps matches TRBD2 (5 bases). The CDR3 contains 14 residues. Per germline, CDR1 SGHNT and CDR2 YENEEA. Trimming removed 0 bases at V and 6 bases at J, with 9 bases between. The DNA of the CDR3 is TGTGCCAGCAGCTTAGACCGACGGGGCAATGAGCAGTTCTTC. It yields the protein CASSLDRRGNEQFF.

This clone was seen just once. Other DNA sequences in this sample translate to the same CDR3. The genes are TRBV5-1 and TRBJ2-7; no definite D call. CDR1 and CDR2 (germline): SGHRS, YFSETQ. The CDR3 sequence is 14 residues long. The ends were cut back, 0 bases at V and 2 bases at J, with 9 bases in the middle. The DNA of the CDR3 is TGCGCCAGCAGCTTGGCCTCGTCCGCCTACGAGCAGTACTTC. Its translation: CASSLASSAYEQYF. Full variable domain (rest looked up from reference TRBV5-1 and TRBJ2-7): KAGVTQTPRYLIKTRGQQVTLSCSPISGHRSVSWYQQTPGQGLQFLFEYFSETQRNKGNFPGRFSGRQFSNSRSEMNVSTLELGDSALYLCASSLASSAYEQYFGPGTRLTVT.

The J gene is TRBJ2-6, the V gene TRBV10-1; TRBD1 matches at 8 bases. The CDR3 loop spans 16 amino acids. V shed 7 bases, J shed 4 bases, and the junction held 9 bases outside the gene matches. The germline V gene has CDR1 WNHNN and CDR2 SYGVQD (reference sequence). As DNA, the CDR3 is TGCGCCAGCAACGGACAGGGAGTGCAGGGGGCCAACGTCCTGACTTTC. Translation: CASNGQGVQGANVLTF.

The CDR3 coding sequence is TGTGCCAGTAAACCAAGGGACGGTAGCGGTCAGCCCCAGCATTTT. This gives the protein CASKPRDGSGQPQHF. This sequence joins TRBV19 and TRBJ1-5; a possible D gene is TRBD1 (5 bases). V gave up 7 bases and J gave up 6 bases, with 19 bases separating them. This CDR3 has 15 residues. Germline values: CDR1 LNHDA, CDR2 SQIVND (reference sequence).

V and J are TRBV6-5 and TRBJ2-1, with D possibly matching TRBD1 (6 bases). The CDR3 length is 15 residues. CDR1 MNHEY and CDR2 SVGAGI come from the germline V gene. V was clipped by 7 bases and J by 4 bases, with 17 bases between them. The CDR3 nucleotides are TGTGCCAGCAAGATAACCGGGACACCTTACAATGAGCAGTTCTTC. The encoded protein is CASKITGTPYNEQFF.

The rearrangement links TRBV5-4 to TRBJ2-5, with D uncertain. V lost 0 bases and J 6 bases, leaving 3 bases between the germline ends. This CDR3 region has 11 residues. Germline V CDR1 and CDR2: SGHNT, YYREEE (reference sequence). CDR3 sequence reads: CASSLEKTQYF. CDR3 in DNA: TGTGCCAGCAGCTTGGAAAAGACCCAGTACTTC.

The CDR3 bases are TGTGCCAGCAGCCCAATCGGGGGGGCTTGGGGTGAAGCTTTCTTT. This translates into CASSPIGGAWGEAFF. J is TRBJ1-1 and V is TRBV9, with D tentatively TRBD1 (6 bases). Germline CDR1 and CDR2: SGDLS and YYNGEE. CDR3 length equals 15 residues. Trimming pared 4 bases from V and 7 bases from J, leaving 20 bases between.

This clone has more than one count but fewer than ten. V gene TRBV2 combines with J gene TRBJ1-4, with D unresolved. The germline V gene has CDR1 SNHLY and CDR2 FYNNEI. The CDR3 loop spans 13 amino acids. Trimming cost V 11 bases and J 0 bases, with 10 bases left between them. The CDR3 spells CAGDASTNEKLFF. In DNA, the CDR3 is TGTGCCGGGGATGCCTCAACTAATGAAAAACTGTTTTTT.

CDR3 in amino acids: CASSPSGEETQYF. CDR3 nucleotides: TGTGCCAGCAGCCCGAGCGGGGAAGAGACCCAGTACTTC. The chain recombines TRBV11-2 with TRBJ2-5, with TRBD2 matching over 7 bases. Germline V gene data show CDR1 as SGHAT and CDR2 as FQNNGV. The CDR3 loop spans 13 amino acids. V was clipped by 5 bases and J by 3 bases; unmatched bases: 3.

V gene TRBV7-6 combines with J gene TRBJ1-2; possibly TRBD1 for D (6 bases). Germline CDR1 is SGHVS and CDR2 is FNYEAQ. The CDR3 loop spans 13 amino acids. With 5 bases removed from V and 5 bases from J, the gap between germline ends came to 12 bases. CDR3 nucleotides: TGTGCCAGCAGCGCACAGGGAAGTTATGGCTACACCTTC. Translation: CASSAQGSYGYTF.